This passage covers 30 T cell receptor beta chains from one sample sequenced in a study of early T cells in non-severe SARS-CoV-2 infection (dated by TCRdb to 2020 to 2022). The library was produced with 5' RACE. The listed sequencing device is NextSeq 500. TCRdb reprocessed the public reads (quality trimming at Q25 with fastp, clone calling with MiXCR) and kept in-frame beta chains. Every entry covers one CDR3 protein and lists the most common genes and DNA from its rows. Within this sample are roughly 100,000 distinct CDR3 sequences, with under 15% of them counted one time only. 5.5% to 7% of the sample is held by the ten biggest clonotypes. The material sequenced was whole blood. The receptors stem from an adult who was a healthcare worker with PCR-confirmed SARS-CoV-2 infection or an uninfected control (not recorded which).

This clonotype came up many times. The V and J genes are TRBV7-6 and TRBJ1-5; D is perhaps TRBD1 (6 bases). The germline V gene has CDR1 SGHVS and CDR2 FNYEAQ. V was cut by 0 bases and J by 2 bases, with 17 bases left in between. CDR3 size: 18 residues. The CDR3 sequence: CASSLAGTGASGNQPQHF. The CDR3 DNA sequence: TGTGCCAGCAGCTTAGCGGGGACGGGGGCCTCTGGCAATCAGCCCCAGCATTTT.

This clonotype was picked up many times. The chain carries TRBV21-1 and TRBJ2-7; TRBD2 is taken as the D call from the table, unchecked against the DNA. TRBV21-1 is a recognized pseudogene. This CDR3 is built from 19 residues. CDR3 protein: CASSNDYHFGGGPHYEQYF. CDR3 in DNA: TGTGCCAGCAGCAACGACTATCATTTCGGGGGAGGACCACACTACGAGCAGTACTTC.

This clonotype was counted many times. The chain recombines TRBV5-1 with TRBJ2-2, with D perhaps TRBD1 (6 bases). This CDR3 contains 15 residues. Germline assignment: CDR1 SGHRS and CDR2 YFSETQ. Trimming removed 4 bases at V and 4 bases at J, with 14 bases between. The CDR3 region is CASSIRDTSTGELFF. CDR3 nucleotides: TGCGCCAGCAGCATAAGGGACACCTCCACCGGGGAGCTGTTTTTT. Full variable domain (remainder filled in from reference TRBV5-1 and TRBJ2-2): KAGVTQTPRYLIKTRGQQVTLSCSPISGHRSVSWYQQTPGQGLQFLFEYFSETQRNKGNFPGRFSGRQFSNSRSEMNVSTLELGDSALYLCASSIRDTSTGELFFGEGSRLTVL.

This clonotype was observed a handful of times. The chain has TRBV10-3 and TRBJ1-4; D might be TRBD1 (5 bases). Trimming cost V 10 bases and J 0 bases, with 9 bases left between them. This CDR3 has 13 amino acids. CDR1 is ENHRY and CDR2 is SYGVKD in the germline V gene. This chain's CDR3 is CATQTATNEKLFF. CDR3 sequence (DNA): TGTGCCACCCAGACAGCAACTAATGAAAAACTGTTTTTT.

The table lists this clonotype with a count of one. The V and J genes are TRBV29-1 and TRBJ1-2; TRBD1 agrees at 7 bases. Germline V gene data show CDR1 as SQVTM and CDR2 as ANQGSEA. The CDR3 loop spans 13 amino acids. Unmatched junction bases numbered 9, after V lost 7 bases and J lost 4 bases. Here the CDR3 DNA reads TGCAGCGCTTCGGGACAGCAGGCCTATGGCTACACCTTC. Its translation is CSASGQQAYGYTF.

This clonotype was recorded a few times. The chain uses TRBV20-1 and TRBJ1-6, with D uncertain. In germline, CDR1 is DFQATT, CDR2 SNEGSKA (reference sequence). V dropped 6 bases and J dropped 0 bases, with 9 bases sitting between them. This CDR3 spans 14 amino acids. The CDR3 loop reads CSAYGSSYNSPLHF. Here the CDR3 DNA reads TGCAGTGCCTACGGGAGCTCCTATAATTCACCCCTCCACTTT.

Comment on this clonotype: A read error may explain this, as a much larger clone is one base away. CDR3 loop: CASSQAGFGEQYF. In nucleotides, the CDR3 is TGTGCCAGCAGTCAGGCTGGGTTTGGGGAGCAGTACTTC. The gene calls are TRBV6-1 and TRBJ2-7; D gene ambiguous. Trimming removed 5 bases at V and 7 bases at J, with 15 bases between. Germline CDR1 is MNHNS and CDR2 is SASEGT. This CDR3 has 13 amino acids.

CDR3 nucleotide sequence: TGTGCCAGCAGTTTAGACGGCGGGAGGGCGGACGAGCAGTACTTC. As protein: CASSLDGGRADEQYF. This chain joins TRBV12-3 or TRBV12-4 and TRBJ2-7; TRBD2 matches at 9 bases. The CDR3 runs 15 residues. V dropped 1 base and J dropped 5; count of bases not matched to a gene: 6.

At least ten counts were recorded for this clonotype. The J gene is TRBJ2-1, the V gene TRBV29-1, with TRBD2 as a possible D gene (6 bases). V was pared by 3 bases and J by 7 bases, with 7 bases between. The CDR3 spans 11 residues. Germline V CDR1 and CDR2: SQVTM, ANQGSEA. The CDR3 region has the DNA TGCAGCGTTGATGGGAGGAATGAGCAGTTCTTC. Translated, it gives CSVDGRNEQFF.

This clonotype was seen repeatedly, ten times or more. This sequence joins TRBV10-1 and TRBJ1-6; possible D gene TRBD1, 5 bases. V lost 4 bases and J 7 bases, leaving 8 bases between the germline ends. Germline V lookup: CDR1 WNHNN, CDR2 SYGVQD (reference sequence). The CDR3 is 13 amino acids. DNA of the CDR3: TGCGCCAGCAGTGCCAGGGAAAATTCACCCCTCCACTTT. It codes for CASSARENSPLHF.

The V gene is TRBV7-2, the J gene TRBJ2-2; D assignment may be TRBD1 or TRBD2 (5 bases each). CDR1 is SGHTA, CDR2 FQGNSA, per germline. This CDR3 has 14 residues. V lost 1 base to trimming and J lost 7 bases, with 10 bases between them. CDR3 residues: CASSLVGVNGELFF. CDR3 nucleotide sequence: TGTGCCAGCAGCTTAGTGGGGGTTAACGGGGAGCTGTTTTTT. Drawing the rest from reference TRBV7-2 and TRBJ2-2, the complete variable domain is GAGVSQSPSNKVTEKGKDVELRCDPISGHTALYWYRQSLGQGLEFLIYFQGNSAPDKSGLPSDRFSAERTGGSVSTLTIQRTQQEDSAVYLCASSLVGVNGELFFGEGSRLTVL.

This clonotype has only a few counts. The chain couples TRBV10-3 to TRBJ2-7; 10 bases line up with TRBD2. The germline V gene encodes CDR1 ENHRY and CDR2 SYGVKD. The trim removed 7 bases at V and 6 bases at J, leaving 6 bases unmatched. The CDR3 runs 13 residues. The CDR3 sequence is CAIKASGSGEQYF. DNA of the CDR3: TGTGCCATCAAGGCTAGCGGGAGTGGCGAGCAGTACTTC.

The chain links TRBV4-1 to TRBJ1-6; 10 bases are a match to TRBD1. The trim removed 1 base at V and 9 bases at J, leaving 3 bases unmatched. The CDR3 length is 15 residues. CDR1 MGHRA and CDR2 YSYEKL come from the germline V gene. The CDR3 coding sequence is TGCGCCAGCAGCCAAGCCGGGACAGGGGTTTCACCCCTCCACTTT. As protein: CASSQAGTGVSPLHF.

In its sample, this clonotype was seen many times. DNA of the CDR3: TGTGCCAGCAGTTACTCGAGACTAGCGGGAGGGGGCGAGCAGTACTTC. Amino acids: CASSYSRLAGGGEQYF. The chain carries TRBV6-5 and TRBJ2-7; 14 bases align to TRBD2. CDR1 and CDR2 from the germline V gene are MNHEY and SVGAGI. The CDR3 sequence is 16 residues long. The V segment lost 0 bases and the J segment 6 bases; nucleotides outside the gene matches: 4.

This clonotype was seen more than once but under ten times. J is TRBJ2-7 and V is TRBV12-3 or TRBV12-4, with a possible D match to TRBD1 (6 bases). CDR3 length equals 13 residues. The germline V and J ends were trimmed by 3 bases and 3 bases, with 9 bases remaining between them. This CDR3 reads CASSFRQVYEQYF. The CDR3 DNA is TGTGCCAGCAGTTTCCGACAGGTCTACGAGCAGTACTTC.

The gene calls are TRBV15 and TRBJ2-7; 7 bases are a match to TRBD1. The ends lost 3 bases at V and 3 bases at J; junction bases unmatched: 5. From germline, CDR1 is LNHNV and CDR2 YYDKDF (reference sequence). The CDR3 is made up of 14 amino acids. The CDR3 loop is CATSRSRQGYEQYF. CDR3 DNA sequence: TGTGCCACCAGCAGGAGTAGACAGGGCTACGAGCAGTACTTC.

The chain combines TRBV5-1 with TRBJ1-4; D ambiguous. This CDR3 is 14 amino acids long. CDR1 is SGHRS and CDR2 is YFSETQ in the germline V gene. V was clipped by 0 bases and J by 2 bases, with 5 bases between them. The DNA of the CDR3 is TGCGCCAGCAGCTTGGAGCGGACTAATGAAAAACTGTTTTTT. This codes for CASSLERTNEKLFF.

This clonotype appeared many times. The rearrangement links TRBV20-1 to TRBJ2-1; D is undetermined. The CDR3 loop spans 10 amino acids. Trimming pared 5 bases from V and 4 bases from J, leaving 3 bases between. Looked up from germline, CDR1 is DFQATT and CDR2 is SNEGSKA (reference sequence). The CDR3 DNA follows: TGCAGTGCTCCGTACAATGAGCAGTTCTTC. Encoded protein: CSAPYNEQFF.

The genes are TRBV7-9 and TRBJ1-2; D not resolved. The CDR3 is 11 residues long. V lost 3 bases and J lost 4, with 3 bases in between. Germline CDR1 and CDR2: SEHNR and FQNEAQ (reference sequence). DNA for the CDR3: TGTGCCAGCAGCTTGAGCTATGGCTACACCTTC. Its translation is CASSLSYGYTF.

This clonotype was seen many times. This chain links TRBV19 with TRBJ1-2; perhaps TRBD1 as D (6 bases). Trimming took 2 bases from V and 3 from J, leaving 10 bases between them. The CDR3 loop spans 14 amino acids. Per germline, CDR1 LNHDA and CDR2 SQIVND (reference sequence). CDR3 in DNA: TGTGCCAGTAGTATATCAGGGGTCCACTATGGCTACACCTTC. Its protein is CASSISGVHYGYTF. Filled out from reference TRBV19 and TRBJ1-2, the complete variable domain reads DGGITQSPKYLFRKEGQNVTLSCEQNLNHDAMYWYRQDPGQGLRLIYYSQIVNDFQKGDIAEGYSVSREKKESFPLTVTSAQKNPTAFYLCASSISGVHYGYTFGSGTRLTVV.

This clonotype was counted between two and nine times. The V gene is TRBV10-1, the J gene TRBJ1-1; 9 positions agree with TRBD1. Germline CDR1 WNHNN, CDR2 SYGVQD (reference sequence). Trimming took 6 bases from V and 5 from J; bases not matched to a gene: 7. The CDR3 covers 14 residues. The CDR3 region is CASSPGQGVTEAFF. In DNA form, the CDR3 reads TGCGCCAGCAGCCCGGGACAGGGAGTTACTGAAGCTTTCTTT.

This chain links TRBV20-1 with TRBJ2-3; TRBD2 aligns across 8 bases. CDR3 length: 15 residues. Trimming took 0 bases from V and 3 from J; bases not matched to a gene: 5. Per the germline V gene, CDR1 is DFQATT and CDR2 is SNEGSKA (reference sequence). CDR3 sequence: CSARDPQRGTDTQYF. CDR3 sequence (DNA): TGCAGTGCTAGAGATCCGCAGCGGGGGACAGATACGCAGTATTTT.

At least ten counts were recorded for this clonotype. In nucleotides, the CDR3 is TGCAGTGCTAGAGGAGGTAGCCACTACGAGCAGTACTTC. It encodes CSARGGSHYEQYF. This chain connects TRBV20-1 to TRBJ2-7; D ambiguous. This CDR3 has 13 residues. V lost 1 base and J 3 bases, leaving 10 bases between the germline ends. Per germline, CDR1 DFQATT and CDR2 SNEGSKA (reference sequence).

V is TRBV11-2 and J is TRBJ2-7, with 9 bases aligning to TRBD2. The ends lost 0 bases at V and 1 base at J; junction bases unmatched: 4. The CDR3 covers 16 residues. In germline, CDR1 is SGHAT, CDR2 FQNNGV. In DNA, the CDR3 is TGTGCCAGCAGCTTAGAGGCTAGCGGGACGTCCTACGAGCAGTACTTC. This gives the protein CASSLEASGTSYEQYF.

V is TRBV28 and J is TRBJ2-7; TRBD2 might be the D (5 bases). The germline V gene encodes CDR1 MDHEN and CDR2 SYDVKM. V lost 5 bases and J 6 bases, leaving 11 bases between the germline ends. The CDR3 sequence is 12 residues long. The CDR3 region has the DNA TGTGCCAGCAGTCCGATCGGGATCGAGCAGTACTTC. The encoded protein is CASSPIGIEQYF. The complete variable domain, with remaining parts taken from reference TRBV28 and TRBJ2-7, reads DVKVTQSSRYLVKRTGEKVFLECVQDMDHENMFWYRQDPGLGLRLIYFSYDVKMKEKGDIPEGYSVSREKKERFSLILESASTNQTSMYLCASSPIGIEQYFGPGTRLTVT.

The J gene is TRBJ2-7, the V gene TRBV28; no reliable D call. Germline V lookup: CDR1 MDHEN, CDR2 SYDVKM. V was trimmed by 5 bases and J by 6 bases, leaving 14 bases between them. The CDR3 spans 13 residues. The CDR3 DNA sequence: TGTGCCAGCAGTACGAGACCAGACTCCGAGCAGTACTTC. Translated: CASSTRPDSEQYF. Based on the CDR3 plus reference TRBV28 and TRBJ2-7, the full variable domain is DVKVTQSSRYLVKRTGEKVFLECVQDMDHENMFWYRQDPGLGLRLIYFSYDVKMKEKGDIPEGYSVSREKKERFSLILESASTNQTSMYLCASSTRPDSEQYFGPGTRLTVT.

This clonotype was observed many times. The chain is built from TRBV20-1 and TRBJ2-6; 8 nucleotides agree with TRBD1. The junction had 13 bases not matched to a gene; V was cut back by 5 bases and J by 1 base. The CDR3 contains 18 residues. The germline CDR1 and CDR2 sequences are DFQATT and SNEGSKA (reference sequence). The CDR3 region has the DNA TGCAGTGCTCTTACACTATTCAGGGGGCGGTCTGGGGCCAACGTCCTGACTTTC. This codes for CSALTLFRGRSGANVLTF.

This clonotype was seen ten or more times. This chain uses TRBV7-7 with TRBJ1-1, with a tentative D call TRBD1 (5 bases). This CDR3 has 14 amino acids. The ends were cut back, 1 base at V and 6 bases at J, with 12 bases in the middle. Germline lookup yields CDR1 SSHAT and CDR2 FNYEAQ (reference sequence). CDR3 in amino acids: CASSLVVGVPEAFF. In nucleotides, the CDR3 is TGTGCCAGCAGCTTAGTTGTGGGGGTACCTGAAGCTTTCTTT.

This clonotype appeared a few times. The V and J genes are TRBV20-1 and TRBJ1-5, with D perhaps TRBD1 (6 bases). V lost 1 base, J lost 1 base, and 11 bases lay in between. Per the germline V gene, CDR1 is DFQATT and CDR2 is SNEGSKA (reference sequence). The CDR3 spans 15 residues. CDR3 sequence (DNA): TGCAGTGCTAGAGCATGGACAGCCAGCAATCAGCCCCAGCATTTT. Amino acid sequence: CSARAWTASNQPQHF.

The DNA of the CDR3 is TGTGCCAGCAGCCCCTATCTGTCCTACAATGAGCAGTTCTTC. This translates into CASSPYLSYNEQFF. V and J are TRBV9 and TRBJ2-1; D gene ambiguous. V dropped 4 bases and J dropped 1 base, with 9 bases sitting between them. The CDR3 runs to 14 residues. CDR1 and CDR2 (germline): SGDLS, YYNGEE.